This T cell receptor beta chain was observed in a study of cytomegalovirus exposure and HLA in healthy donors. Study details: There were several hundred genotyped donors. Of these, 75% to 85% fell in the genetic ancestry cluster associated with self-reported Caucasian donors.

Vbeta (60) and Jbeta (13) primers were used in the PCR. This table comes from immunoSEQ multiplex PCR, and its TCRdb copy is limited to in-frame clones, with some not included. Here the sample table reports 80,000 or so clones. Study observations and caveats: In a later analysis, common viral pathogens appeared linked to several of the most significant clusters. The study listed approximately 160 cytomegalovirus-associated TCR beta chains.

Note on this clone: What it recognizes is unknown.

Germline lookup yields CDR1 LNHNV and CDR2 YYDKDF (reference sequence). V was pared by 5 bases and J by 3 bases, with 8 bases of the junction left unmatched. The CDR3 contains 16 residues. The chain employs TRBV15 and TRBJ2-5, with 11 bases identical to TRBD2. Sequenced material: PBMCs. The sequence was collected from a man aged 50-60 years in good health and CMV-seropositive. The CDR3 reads CATSVFSGGAKETQYF. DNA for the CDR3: TGTGCCACCAGCGTCTTTAGCGGGGGGGCCAAAGAGACCCAGTACTTC.